The rows below give T cell receptor beta chains drawn from one sample of a study of CD8+CD57+ T cells in acquired aplastic anemia. From the reads, TCRdb called clonotypes with MiXCR, one entry per CDR3 protein. The top ten clones hold roughly 42% of a sample with roughly 160,000 distinct CDR3 sequences, 55% to 80% of them seen once. Sequenced: sorted CD4+, CD8+, or CD8+CD57+ T cells (not recorded which) from PBMCs. The receptors derive from a human donor in good health. The CDR3 runs from the conserved cysteine through the conserved F or W. D genes are given only for firm matches. The size entry is marked missing in some rows and otherwise reads once, few, many or a size class.

v_call	d_call	clone_size	j_call	cdr3_nt	cdr3_aa
TRBV12-3/TRBV12-4	NA	once	TRBJ1-1	TGTGCCATCATGCCTAACACTCTGAACACTGAAGCTTTCTTT	CAIMPNTLNTEAFF
TRBV19	TRBD1	NA	TRBJ2-2	TGTGCCAGTAGTACCGGGACAGGTATCGGGGAGCTGTTTTTT	CASSTGTGIGELFF
TRBV4-2	TRBD1	few	TRBJ2-3	TGTGCCAGCAGCCAAGATGGGGGACAGGGCCGACGACTTAGCACAGATACGCAGTATTTT	CASSQDGGQGRRLSTDTQYF
TRBV9	TRBD1	NA	TRBJ2-7	TGTGCCAGCAGCGTAAATGACAGGGACACCGGGGAGCAGTACTTC	CASSVNDRDTGEQYF
TRBV9	NA	many	TRBJ2-3	TGTGCCAGCAGCGTCACGGACGGCGACATTGCGCAGTATTTT	CASSVTDGDIAQYF
TRBV24-1	NA	NA	TRBJ1-4	TGTGCCAGCAGTTTCTCCCATAGGAATGAAAAACTGTTTTTT	CASSFSHRNEKLFF
TRBV29-1	NA	NA	TRBJ2-3	TGCAGCGTTGAAGGAGAGAGCACAGATACGCAGTATTTT	CSVEGESTDTQYF
TRBV2	NA	NA	TRBJ1-2	TGTGCCAGCAGCACTATCTCGAAGGGGCAAGGGGCGGCCTTC	CASSTISKGQGAAF
TRBV10-2	NA	NA	TRBJ1-1	TGCGCCAGCAGTTCAGGGCTGGGAGCTACTGAAGCTTTCTTT	CASSSGLGATEAFF
TRBV7-6	NA	NA	TRBJ2-3	TGTGCCAGCAGCTTAGCAGCGATTACAGATACGCAGTATTTT	CASSLAAITDTQYF
TRBV7-9	TRBD2	many	TRBJ2-5	TGTGCCAGCAGCTTAGGCTCAGCGGGAGGGTACCAAGAGACCCAGTACTTC	CASSLGSAGGYQETQYF
TRBV9	NA	many	TRBJ2-1	TGTGCCAGCAGCGAGAATCCGGGACAAGACTCCTACAATGAGCAGTTCTTC	CASSENPGQDSYNEQFF
TRBV15	TRBD2	NA	TRBJ2-3	TGTGCCACCAGCAGAGGGGGCACCGGGACTAGCGGGAGGACCACAGATACGCAGTATTTT	CATSRGGTGTSGRTTDTQYF
TRBV25-1	NA	NA	TRBJ2-1	TGTGCCAGCAGTGAATTGGGGGCTGGGAATGAGCAGTTCTTC	CASSELGAGNEQFF
TRBV12-3/TRBV12-4	NA	NA	TRBJ2-2	TGTGCCAGCAGGACAGGGGAGCTGTTTTTT	CASRTGELFF
TRBV5-4	NA	NA	TRBJ2-7	TGTGCCAGCAAGGATCCAGGGTCCTACGAGCAGTACTTC	CASKDPGSYEQYF
TRBV19	NA	many	TRBJ2-1	TGTGCCAGTACCCCCCCCAACAGCATCGATGAGCAGTTCTTC	CASTPPNSIDEQFF
TRBV5-5	NA	NA	TRBJ2-1	TGTGCCAGCAGCTTGGGGGGTGGATTCGGGCAGTTCTTC	CASSLGGGFGQFF
TRBV9	NA	NA	TRBJ2-3	TGTGCCAGCAGCGTAGTCGGGGATGGGAACACAGATACGCAGTATTTT	CASSVVGDGNTDTQYF
TRBV7-3	NA	few	TRBJ2-3	TGTGCCAGCAGCCGGACTTCCCGGGGAGATACGCAGTATTTT	CASSRTSRGDTQYF
TRBV19	NA	NA	TRBJ1-1	TGTGCCAGTAGTATCGGACTAGCGGGGACTGAAGCTTTCTTT	CASSIGLAGTEAFF
TRBV20-1	TRBD2	many	TRBJ2-7	TGCAGTGCTATAGCGGGTTACGAGCAGTACTTC	CSAIAGYEQYF
TRBV9	NA	NA	TRBJ1-2	TGTGCCAGCAGCGAACGTCGGACCAGCACCTATGGCTACACCTTC	CASSERRTSTYGYTF
TRBV10-3	NA	NA	TRBJ2-7	TGTGCCATCAGTGGGACTTCTTTCGAGCAGTACTTC	CAISGTSFEQYF
TRBV5-1	TRBD1	NA	TRBJ1-2	TGCGCCAGCAGTAACAGGGGGCAAGGCTATGGCTACACCTTC	CASSNRGQGYGYTF
TRBV10-3	NA	NA	TRBJ1-5	TGTGCCATCAGTGAAGAGGGCGGGGGGATCGCTCAAGAGACCCAGCATTTT	CAISEEGGGIAQETQHF
TRBV6-2/TRBV6-3	TRBD1	few	TRBJ1-5	TGTGCCAGCAGGGACAGGGTTTTTAGCAATCAGCCCCAGCATTTT	CASRDRVFSNQPQHF
TRBV2	TRBD1	NA	TRBJ1-5	TGTGCCAGCAGGGACAGGGTGTCTGGCAATCAGCCCCAGCATTTT	CASRDRVSGNQPQHF
TRBV29-1	TRBD1	NA	TRBJ2-1	TGCAGTGTTAGGGGGCGTATGATCTATGAGCAGTTCTTC	CSVRGRMIYEQFF
TRBV7-9	NA	once	TRBJ2-6	TGTGCCAGCAGCCCGGACGGGGGTCCCTCTGGGGCCAACGTCCTGACTTTC	CASSPDGGPSGANVLTF
TRBV5-1	TRBD1	NA	TRBJ2-1	TGCGCCAGCAGTTATCGGACAGGGGGCGAGTATGAGCAGTTCTTC	CASSYRTGGEYEQFF
TRBV25-1	TRBD2	NA	TRBJ2-7	TGTGCCAGCAGTGCGGGTAGCGGGGTTCAGTCGGCGGACGAGCAGTACTTC	CASSAGSGVQSADEQYF
TRBV2	TRBD2	many	TRBJ2-1	TGTGCCAGCAGTGAAGGTTTTGCGGGAGTAGACAATGAGCAGTTCTTC	CASSEGFAGVDNEQFF
TRBV5-8	NA	many	TRBJ1-2	TGTGCCAGCAGCAGAGGACGGGAGCTTAACTATGGCTACACCTTC	CASSRGRELNYGYTF
TRBV10-3	NA	NA	TRBJ1-1	TGTGCCATCAGTGATAGGGGGACATCGAACACTGAAGCTTTCTTT	CAISDRGTSNTEAFF
TRBV4-3	NA	many	TRBJ1-2	TGCGCCAGCAGCCCTTTAAGACCCATCTATGGCTACACCTTC	CASSPLRPIYGYTF
TRBV2	NA	NA	TRBJ1-1	TGTGCCAGCAGTGAAGGGCCCGATGAGACTGAAGCTTTCTTT	CASSEGPDETEAFF
TRBV5-1	NA	NA	TRBJ2-7	TGCGCCAGCGGGTTTAGCTCTAAGGACGAGCAGTACTTC	CASGFSSKDEQYF
TRBV7-2	NA	NA	TRBJ2-7	TGTGCCAGCAGCTTAGTGGCGGGTCTAGGATCCGAGCAGTACTTC	CASSLVAGLGSEQYF
TRBV5-5	NA	NA	TRBJ2-7	TGTGCCAGCAGCTTGGGACCAGGGATTTGGTACGAGCAGTACTTC	CASSLGPGIWYEQYF
TRBV19	TRBD1	many	TRBJ2-3	TGTGCCAGTAGTACCGGGACAGTCCCTGGCACAGATACGCAGTATTTT	CASSTGTVPGTDTQYF
TRBV7-9	NA	many	TRBJ2-3	TGTGCCAGCAGCTTTAGGCACGGCACAGATACGCAGTATTTT	CASSFRHGTDTQYF
TRBV4-3	NA	once	TRBJ2-5	TGCGCCAGCAGCCGAGGGGGCCAAGAGACCCAGTACTTC	CASSRGGQETQYF
TRBV6-4	NA	few	TRBJ1-6	TGTGCCAGCAGTGACCGGGACACAAATTCACCCCTCCACTTT	CASSDRDTNSPLHF
TRBV2	TRBD2	few	TRBJ2-2	TGTGCCAGCAGGGGGACTAGCGGGAGCGTCGGGGAGCTGTTTTTT	CASRGTSGSVGELFF
TRBV25-1	NA	NA	TRBJ2-1	TGTGCCAGCAGTGAAAGTCGAGTCAGCTACAATGAGCAGTTCTTC	CASSESRVSYNEQFF
TRBV7-2	TRBD1	NA	TRBJ1-2	TGTGCCAGCAGCTTAGAGCACAGGGGGCTCTATGGCTACACCTTC	CASSLEHRGLYGYTF
TRBV20-1	NA	NA	TRBJ2-7	TGCAGTGCTATAGGAACCGGGATCTCCTACGAGCAGTACTTC	CSAIGTGISYEQYF
TRBV19	TRBD1	NA	TRBJ2-2	TGTGCCAGTAGCCTACAGGGGGGACGCTTCGGGGAGCTGTTTTTT	CASSLQGGRFGELFF
TRBV7-6	NA	NA	TRBJ1-1	TGTGCCAGCAGCTTTCGTTGGAACACTGAAGCTTTCTTT	CASSFRWNTEAFF